This T cell receptor beta chain was documented in a study of T-cell memory formation after mild COVID-19 (dated by TCRdb to the early 2020s). At the level of the whole study: TCR sequence clusters from the two donors were largely donor specific. T-cell clones expanding and contracting after mild COVID-19 in two donors were tracked by longitudinal TCRalpha and TCRbeta repertoire sequencing. The cohort comprised two young, previously healthy adult volunteers, one female and one male.

The full study reports these points: SARS-CoV-2 specificity of the second-wave clones peaking on day 37 was not confirmed. Contracting CD4+ clones were found mainly in CM and EM memory subsets, while CD8+ clones were enriched in EMRA. Clones that contracted from day 15 to 85 showed balanced CD4/CD8 phenotypes, whereas a second wave of clones that expanded from day 15 to 37 leaned towards CD4+. The detection of some responding clones in pre-infection memory suggests that pre-existing cross-reactive memory T cells joined the SARS-CoV-2 response. Only a couple of mild cases were covered by the study, and larger cohorts that include severe cases with pre-infection samples were considered necessary.

Ficoll-Paque density gradient centrifugation was the method used to isolate PBMCs. Sequencing took place on an Illumina NovaSeq 6000. TCRalpha and TCRbeta cDNA libraries were constructed by 5'RACE with constant-segment primers, with sample barcodes and unique molecular identifiers being introduced. RNA was extracted from every sample with Trizol reagent. Libraries were amplified in two PCR steps, with a second sample barcode and Illumina TruSeq adapters added in the second step. Sequencing of the libraries was done on an Illumina NovaSeq, producing 2 x 150 bp paired-end reads. Turning to the authors' computational methods: With migec v1.2.7, reads were demultiplexed and then collapsed into UMI-guided consensus sequences. Using mixcr v2.1.11, the UMI consensuses were aligned to TRA and TRB V and J templates and assembled into clonotypes. A clonotype was counted as expanded or contracted only when both edgeR and NoisET called the clonotype significant, with the noise models trained on biological replicates. For edgeR calls, the thresholds were a false discovery rate-adjusted p below 0.01 and a log2 fold-change of 1. As an exploratory analysis of dynamics, max-normalized trajectories of the 1000 most abundant clonotypes were examined by PCA with hierarchical clustering. Separately sequenced CD4+ and CD8+ repertoires were used to assign the CD4 or CD8 phenotype of responding clones. TCRdb trimmed public reads at Q25 via fastp, called clones via MiXCR and kept in-frame beta chains. Entries are consolidated by CDR3 protein sequence, retaining the most common genes and DNA. In this record, the V and J calls reflect TCRdb's handling and not the investigators' own analysis. The sample table lists some 290,000 distinct CDR3 sequences, around 15% of them with a count of one. More than 20% of the sample belongs to the ten largest clones.

Details on this clonotype: There is no known antigen for this receptor. Per-base quality was not reported, and no clone a single base away is much larger than it.

Sequencing input: PBMCs or a T cell subset sorted from them (not recorded which). The source of this sequence is a man aged 18 to 29 who had mild COVID-19 (a few samples of this study predate the infection). The sample titles of this study are shuffled in the database, so cell type and time point are left out; the donor was told from shared clones.

The DNA is as follows: TGTGCCAGCAGCGTTGGCCCCCTCCAATCGTACAATGAGCAGTTCTTC. Translated, it gives CASSVGPLQSYNEQFF. The chain couples TRBV7-2 to TRBJ2-1, with the D gene uncertain. CDR1 and CDR2, per the germline V gene, are SGHTA and FQGNSA. The CDR3 measures 16 amino acids from cysteine to phenylalanine. Only the CDR3 region is kept as DNA, spanning 48 bases read in frame from base 1. The germline ends are 18 bases apart after V is trimmed by 5 bases and J by 4 bases.